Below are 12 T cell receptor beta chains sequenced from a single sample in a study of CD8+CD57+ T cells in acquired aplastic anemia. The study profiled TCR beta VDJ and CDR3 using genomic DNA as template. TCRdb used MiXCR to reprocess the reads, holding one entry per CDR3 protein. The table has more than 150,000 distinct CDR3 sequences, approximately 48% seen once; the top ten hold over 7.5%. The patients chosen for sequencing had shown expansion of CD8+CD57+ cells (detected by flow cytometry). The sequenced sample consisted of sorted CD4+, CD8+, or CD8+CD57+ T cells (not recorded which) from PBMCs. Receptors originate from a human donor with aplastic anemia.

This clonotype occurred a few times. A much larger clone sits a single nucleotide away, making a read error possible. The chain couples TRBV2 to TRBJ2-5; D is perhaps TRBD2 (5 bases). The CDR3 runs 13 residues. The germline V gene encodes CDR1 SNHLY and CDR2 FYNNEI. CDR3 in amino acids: CASSPVGGETQHF. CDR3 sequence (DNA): TGTGCCAGCAGCCCGGTTGGTGGGGAGACCCAGCACTTC.

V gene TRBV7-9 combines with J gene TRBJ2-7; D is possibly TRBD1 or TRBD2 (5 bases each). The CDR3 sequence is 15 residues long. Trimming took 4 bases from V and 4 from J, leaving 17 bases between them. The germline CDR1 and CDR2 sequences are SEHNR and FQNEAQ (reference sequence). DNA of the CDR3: TGTGCCAGCAGCTCCGGGCATACCGGGACGTACGAGCAGTACTTC. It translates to CASSSGHTGTYEQYF.

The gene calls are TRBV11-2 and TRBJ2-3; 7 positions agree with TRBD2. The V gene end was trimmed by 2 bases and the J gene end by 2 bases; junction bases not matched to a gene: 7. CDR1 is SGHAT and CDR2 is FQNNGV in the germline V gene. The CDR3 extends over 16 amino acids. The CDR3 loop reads CASSLLRGGDTDTQYF. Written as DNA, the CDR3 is TGTGCCAGCAGCTTACTTAGGGGAGGGGACACAGATACGCAGTATTTT.

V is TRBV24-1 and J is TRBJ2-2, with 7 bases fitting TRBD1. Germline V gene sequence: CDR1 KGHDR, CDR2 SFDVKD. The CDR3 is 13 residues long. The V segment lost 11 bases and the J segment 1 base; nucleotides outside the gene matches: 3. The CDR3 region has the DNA TGTGCCATCGGGACAGAGAACACCGGGGAGCTGTTTTTT. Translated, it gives CAIGTENTGELFF.

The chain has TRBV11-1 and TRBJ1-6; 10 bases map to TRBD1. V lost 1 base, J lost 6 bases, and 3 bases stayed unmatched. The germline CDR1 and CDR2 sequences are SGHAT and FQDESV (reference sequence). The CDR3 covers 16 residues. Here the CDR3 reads CASSLGWTGGNSPLHF. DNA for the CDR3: TGTGCCAGCAGCTTAGGGTGGACAGGGGGTAATTCACCCCTCCACTTT.

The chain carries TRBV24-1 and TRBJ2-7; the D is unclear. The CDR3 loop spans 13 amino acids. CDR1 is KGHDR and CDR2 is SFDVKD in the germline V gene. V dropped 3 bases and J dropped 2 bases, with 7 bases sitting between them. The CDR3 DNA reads TGTGCCACCAGTGATCCGTTAACCTACGAGCAGTACTTC. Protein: CATSDPLTYEQYF.

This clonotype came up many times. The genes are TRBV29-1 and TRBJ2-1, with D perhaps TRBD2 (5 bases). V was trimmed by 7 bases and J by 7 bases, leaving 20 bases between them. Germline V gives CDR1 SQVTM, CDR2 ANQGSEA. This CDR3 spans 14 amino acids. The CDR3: CSAGGRSQRNEQFF. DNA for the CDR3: TGCAGCGCTGGTGGGAGAAGTCAAAGGAATGAGCAGTTCTTC.

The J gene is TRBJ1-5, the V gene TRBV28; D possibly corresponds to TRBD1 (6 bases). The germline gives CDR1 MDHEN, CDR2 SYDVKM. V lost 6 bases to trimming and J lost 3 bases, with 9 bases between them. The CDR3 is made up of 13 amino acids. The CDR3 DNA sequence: TGTGCCAGCAGACAGGGATACAATCAGCCCCAGCATTTT. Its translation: CASRQGYNQPQHF.

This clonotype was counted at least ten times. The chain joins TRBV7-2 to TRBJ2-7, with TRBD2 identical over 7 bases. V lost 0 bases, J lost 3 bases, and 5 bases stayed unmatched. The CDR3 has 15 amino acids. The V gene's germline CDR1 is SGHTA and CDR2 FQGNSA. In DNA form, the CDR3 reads TGTGCCAGCAGCTTAGCTCTGGGCGGGGGCTACGAGCAGTACTTC. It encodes CASSLALGGGYEQYF. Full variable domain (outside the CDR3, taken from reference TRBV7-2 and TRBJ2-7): GAGVSQSPSNKVTEKGKDVELRCDPISGHTALYWYRQSLGQGLEFLIYFQGNSAPDKSGLPSDRFSAERTGGSVSTLTIQRTQQEDSAVYLCASSLALGGGYEQYFGPGTRLTVT.

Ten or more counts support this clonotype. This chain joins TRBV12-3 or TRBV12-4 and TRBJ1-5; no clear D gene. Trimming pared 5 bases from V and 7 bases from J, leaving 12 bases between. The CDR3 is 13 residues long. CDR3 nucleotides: TGTGCCAGCAGTCTGGCGGACGGGCAGCCCCAGCATTTT. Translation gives CASSLADGQPQHF.

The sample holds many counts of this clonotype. The CDR3 DNA reads TGTGCCAGCAGCCAAGATTGGCAAGGGTCACCCCTCCACTTT. Its translation is CASSQDWQGSPLHF. V usage is TRBV14 and J usage is TRBJ1-6; no definite D call. There are 14 residues in the CDR3. CDR1 and CDR2 from the germline V gene are SGHDN and FVKESK. V was shortened by 0 bases and J by 10 bases, with 10 bases between the two germline ends.

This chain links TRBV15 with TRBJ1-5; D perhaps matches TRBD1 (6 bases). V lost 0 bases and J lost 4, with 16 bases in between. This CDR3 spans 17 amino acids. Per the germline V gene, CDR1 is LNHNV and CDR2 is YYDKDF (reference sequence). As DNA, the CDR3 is TGTGCCACCAGCAGAGATGCCCCCGTGGGGGCTAATCAGCCCCAGCATTTT. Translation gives CATSRDAPVGANQPQHF.